The sample holds a few counts of the clone carrying this TCR beta chain. The data are from a study of cytomegalovirus exposure and HLA in healthy donors. CDR1 is SGHRS, CDR2 YFSETQ, per germline. V shed 3 bases and J shed 14 bases, with 12 bases lying between them. This CDR3 contains 11 residues. The PCR used 60 Vbeta and 13 Jbeta primers. Here immunoSEQ multiplex PCR was the method, and the copy in TCRdb shows in-frame clones only, minus some. The sample carries 180,000 or so clones, around nine tenths recorded once. The sample was PBMCs. The receptor was isolated from a woman aged 25-40 years in good health and CMV-seronegative. This chain links TRBV5-1 with TRBJ2-1, with D perhaps TRBD1 (5 bases). CDR3 sequence (DNA): TGCGCCAGCAGCTCACAGGTCGGCGAGTTCTTC. Protein product: CASSSQVGEFF.